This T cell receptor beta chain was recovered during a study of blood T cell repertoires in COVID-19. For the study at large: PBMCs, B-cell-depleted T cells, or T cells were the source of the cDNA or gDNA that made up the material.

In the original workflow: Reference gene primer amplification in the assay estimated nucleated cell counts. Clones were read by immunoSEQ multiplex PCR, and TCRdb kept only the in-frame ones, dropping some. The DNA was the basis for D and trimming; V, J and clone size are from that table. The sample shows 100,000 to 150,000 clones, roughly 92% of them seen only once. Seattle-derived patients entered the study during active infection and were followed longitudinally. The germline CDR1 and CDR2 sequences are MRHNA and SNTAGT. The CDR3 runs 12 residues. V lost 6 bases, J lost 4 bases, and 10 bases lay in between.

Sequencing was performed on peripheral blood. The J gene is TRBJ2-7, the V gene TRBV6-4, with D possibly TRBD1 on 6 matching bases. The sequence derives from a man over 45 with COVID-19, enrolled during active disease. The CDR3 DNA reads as TGTGCCAGCAGCCAGGGGCGTTACGAGCAGTACTTC. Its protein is CASSQGRYEQYF.